The 9 T cell receptor beta chains below were found in one sample sequenced in a study of T cells after yellow fever vaccination (dated by TCRdb to about 2019). The treatment or condition label of this sample denotes: live attenuated yellow fever vaccine strain. The method was 5' RACE. Sequencing relied on an Illumina HiSeq 2500. Through fastp at Q25 and MiXCR, TCRdb rebuilt clones from the public reads, retaining in-frame beta chains. For every CDR3 protein sequence, its rows merge into one entry that carries the most common genes and DNA. Recorded for this sample are about 510,000 distinct CDR3 sequences; roughly a fifth of them occurred a single time. The ten most abundant clones make up 15% to 20% of the sample. Sequenced material: PBMCs, taken less than 25 days after the first yellow fever vaccination. These receptors came from a man aged 18 to 35 who received the YFV17D yellow fever vaccine.

This clonotype occurred a few times. V usage is TRBV4-1 and J usage is TRBJ2-1, with D possibly matching TRBD1 (6 bases). Germline CDR1 and CDR2: MGHRA and YSYEKL. V gave up 2 bases and J gave up 8 bases, with 13 bases separating them. The length of the CDR3 is 14 residues. CDR3 in DNA: TGCGCCAGCAGCCAAAGGACCAGGGGCGATGAGCAGTTCTTC. Its protein product is CASSQRTRGDEQFF.

The CDR3: CASRGSGNQPQHF. The CDR3 DNA follows: TGTGCCAGCAGGGGGTCAGGGAATCAGCCCCAGCATTTT. The rearrangement joins TRBV2 to TRBJ1-5; D perhaps matches TRBD1 (5 bases). The V gene's germline CDR1 is SNHLY and CDR2 FYNNEI. V lost 6 bases and J lost 4, with 10 bases in between. This CDR3 comprises 13 residues. Supplemented by reference TRBV2 and TRBJ1-5, the full variable domain reads EPEVTQTPSHQVTQMGQEVILRCVPISNHLYFYWYRQILGQKVEFLVSFYNNEISEKSEIFDDQFSVERPDGSNFTLKIRSTKLEDSAMYFCASRGSGNQPQHFGDGTRLSIL.

This clonotype was picked up a small number of times. DNA for the CDR3: TGCAGTGCTAGAGGGGGAAATTCACCCCTCCACTTT. Translating gives CSARGGNSPLHF. The J gene is TRBJ1-6, the V gene TRBV20-1; D remains ambiguous. The CDR3 sequence is 12 residues long. V lost 1 base and J 7 bases, leaving 5 bases between the germline ends. The V gene's germline CDR1 is DFQATT and CDR2 SNEGSKA (reference sequence).

This clonotype was seen only a few times. The chain has TRBV5-1 and TRBJ2-5; 10 bases fit TRBD1. V dropped 4 bases and J dropped 6; count of bases not matched to a gene: 15. Germline lookup yields CDR1 SGHRS and CDR2 YFSETQ. The CDR3 length is 17 residues. The DNA of the CDR3 is TGCGCCAGCAGCACACAACCACAGGGACAGGGGCTGAAGACCCAGTACTTC. It encodes CASSTQPQGQGLKTQYF.

This clonotype was counted many times. This rearrangement joins TRBV12-3 or TRBV12-4 to TRBJ2-7; unclear D gene. The V end lost 5 bases, the J end lost 5 bases, and 16 bases lay between the germline ends. This CDR3 contains 14 residues. The CDR3: CASSSTTYYDEQYV. In nucleotides, the CDR3 is TGTGCCAGCAGTAGTACTACTTACTACGACGAGCAGTACGTC.

In its sample, this clonotype was seen a few times. The genes are TRBV7-9 and TRBJ1-2, with TRBD1 matching over 10 bases. Unmatched junction bases numbered 5, after V lost 4 bases and J lost 6 bases. The CDR3 extends over 14 amino acids. Germline V gene data show CDR1 as SEHNR and CDR2 as FQNEAQ (reference sequence). This chain's CDR3 is CASSSGTGVDGYTF. For the CDR3, the DNA is TGTGCCAGCAGCTCCGGGACAGGGGTGGATGGCTACACCTTC.

The rearrangement uses TRBV3-1 and TRBJ2-6; 10 bases agree with TRBD2. Germline V gene data show CDR1 as LGHDT and CDR2 as YNNKEL (reference sequence). Losses at the gene ends were 0 bases for V and 1 base for J; bases not matched to a gene: 0. CDR3 length: 17 residues. Here the CDR3 DNA reads TGTGCCAGCAGCCAAGAGGGACTAGCGTCTGGGGCCAACGTCCTGACTTTC. It codes for CASSQEGLASGANVLTF.

This rearrangement joins TRBV29-1 to TRBJ2-3; the match to TRBD2 covers 8 bases. The germline V gene encodes CDR1 SQVTM and CDR2 ANQGSEA. CDR3 length: 14 amino acids. Trimming removed 1 base from V and 3 bases from J; junction bases left unmatched: 3. CDR3 sequence reads: CSVEAVAGTDTQYF. In DNA form, the CDR3 reads TGCAGCGTTGAAGCGGTAGCGGGGACAGATACGCAGTATTTT.

CDR3 nucleotide sequence: TGTGCCAGCAGAGGGGACTCGATCACCGGGGAGCTGTTTTTT. This sequence encodes CASRGDSITGELFF. The genes are TRBV7-3 and TRBJ2-2; D might be TRBD2 (6 bases). Germline loops: CDR1 SGHTA, CDR2 FQGTGA. V was clipped by 6 bases and J by 4 bases, with 12 bases between them. The CDR3 is made up of 14 amino acids.